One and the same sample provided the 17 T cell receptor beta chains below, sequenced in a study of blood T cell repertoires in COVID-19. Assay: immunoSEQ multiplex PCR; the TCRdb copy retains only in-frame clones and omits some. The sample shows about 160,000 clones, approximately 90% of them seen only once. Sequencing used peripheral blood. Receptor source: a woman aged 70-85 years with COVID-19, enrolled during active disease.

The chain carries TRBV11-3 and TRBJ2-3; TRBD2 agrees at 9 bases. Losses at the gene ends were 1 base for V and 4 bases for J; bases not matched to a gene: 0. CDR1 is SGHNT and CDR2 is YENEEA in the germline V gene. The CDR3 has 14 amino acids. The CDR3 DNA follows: TGTGCCAGCAGCTTAGTAGCGGGGGCAGATACGCAGTATTTT. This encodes CASSLVAGADTQYF.

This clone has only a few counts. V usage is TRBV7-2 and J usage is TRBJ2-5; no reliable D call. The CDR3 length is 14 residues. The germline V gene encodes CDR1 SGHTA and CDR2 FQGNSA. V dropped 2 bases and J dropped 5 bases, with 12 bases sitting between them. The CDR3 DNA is TGTGCCAGCAGCTTAAAAGTGAGAATGGAGACCCAGTACTTC. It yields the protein CASSLKVRMETQYF.

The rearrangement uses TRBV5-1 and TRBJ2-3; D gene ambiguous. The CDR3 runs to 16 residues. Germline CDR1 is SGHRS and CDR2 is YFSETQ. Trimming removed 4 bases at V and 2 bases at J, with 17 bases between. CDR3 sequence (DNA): TGCGCCAGCAGCCGAGTCCTTGGAGCATCCACAGATACGCAGTATTTT. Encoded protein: CASSRVLGASTDTQYF.

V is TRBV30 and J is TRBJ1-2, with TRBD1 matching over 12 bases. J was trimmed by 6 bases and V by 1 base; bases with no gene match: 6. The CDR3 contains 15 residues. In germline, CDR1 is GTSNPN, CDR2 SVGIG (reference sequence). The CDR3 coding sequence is TGTGCCTGGAGTGCCCGGGACAGGGGGCTTGATGGCTACACCTTC. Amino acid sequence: CAWSARDRGLDGYTF.

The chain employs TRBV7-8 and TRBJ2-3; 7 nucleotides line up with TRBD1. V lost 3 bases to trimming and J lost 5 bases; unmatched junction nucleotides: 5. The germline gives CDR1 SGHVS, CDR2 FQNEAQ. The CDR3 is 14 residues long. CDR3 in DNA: TGTGCCAGCAGCTTTGATTACAGGGGAGATACGCAGTATTTT. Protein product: CASSFDYRGDTQYF.

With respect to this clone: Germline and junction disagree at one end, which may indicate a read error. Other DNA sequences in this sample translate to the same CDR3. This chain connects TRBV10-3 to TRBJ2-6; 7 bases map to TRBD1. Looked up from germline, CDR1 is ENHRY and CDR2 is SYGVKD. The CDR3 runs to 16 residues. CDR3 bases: TGTGCCATCAGTGAGTCAGGGGGCGCTGGGGCTAACGTCCTGACTTTC. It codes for CAISESGGAGANVLTF.

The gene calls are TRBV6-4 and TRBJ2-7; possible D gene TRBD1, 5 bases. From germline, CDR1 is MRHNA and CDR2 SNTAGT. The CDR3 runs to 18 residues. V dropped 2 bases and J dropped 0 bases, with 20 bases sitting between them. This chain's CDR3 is CASSDPVLIDRISYEQYF. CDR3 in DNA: TGTGCCAGCAGTGACCCGGTATTGATCGACAGAATCTCCTACGAGCAGTACTTC.

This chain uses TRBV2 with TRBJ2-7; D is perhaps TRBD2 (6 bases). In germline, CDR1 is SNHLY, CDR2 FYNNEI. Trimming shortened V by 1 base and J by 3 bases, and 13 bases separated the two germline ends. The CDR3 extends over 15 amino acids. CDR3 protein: CASSEGQGGFYEQYF. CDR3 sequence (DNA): TGTGCCAGCAGTGAAGGGCAGGGAGGCTTCTACGAGCAGTACTTC.

CDR3 sequence reads: CASSGGGATYNEQFF. CDR3 nucleotide sequence: TGTGCCAGCAGTGGCGGGGGGGCGACCTACAATGAGCAGTTCTTC. The chain carries TRBV2 and TRBJ2-1; TRBD2 matches at 9 bases. The germline CDR1 and CDR2 sequences are SNHLY and FYNNEI. This CDR3 spans 15 amino acids. The V and J ends lost 4 bases and 2 bases, in that order; junction bases with no gene match: 3.

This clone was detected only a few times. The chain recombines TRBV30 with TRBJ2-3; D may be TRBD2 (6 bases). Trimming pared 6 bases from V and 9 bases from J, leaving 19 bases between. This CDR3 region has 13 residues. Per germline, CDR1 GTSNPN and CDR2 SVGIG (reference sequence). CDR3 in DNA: TGTGCCTGTTGGGGTAGCGGAGCGAGGACGCAGTATTTT. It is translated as CACWGSGARTQYF.

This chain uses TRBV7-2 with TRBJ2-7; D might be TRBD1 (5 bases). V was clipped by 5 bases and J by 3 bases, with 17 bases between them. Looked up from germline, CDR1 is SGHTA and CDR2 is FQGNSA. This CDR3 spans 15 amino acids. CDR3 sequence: CASSEQVDPLYEQYF. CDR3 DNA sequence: TGTGCCAGCAGCGAACAGGTAGACCCTCTCTACGAGCAGTACTTC.

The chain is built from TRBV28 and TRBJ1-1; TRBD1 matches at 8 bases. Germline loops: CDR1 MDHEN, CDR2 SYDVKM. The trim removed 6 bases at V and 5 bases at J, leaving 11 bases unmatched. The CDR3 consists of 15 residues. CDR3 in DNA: TGTGCCAGCAGCCTAACCTCAGGGGGCAGGACTGAAGCTTTCTTT. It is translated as CASSLTSGGRTEAFF.

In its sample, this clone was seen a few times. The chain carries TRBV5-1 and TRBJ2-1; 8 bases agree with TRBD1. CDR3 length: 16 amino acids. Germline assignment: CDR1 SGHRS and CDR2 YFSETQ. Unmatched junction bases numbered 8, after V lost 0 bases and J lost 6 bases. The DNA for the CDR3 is TGCGCCAGCAGCTTGGGGCCGGACAGGGAACCCAATGAGCAGTTCTTC. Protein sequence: CASSLGPDREPNEQFF.

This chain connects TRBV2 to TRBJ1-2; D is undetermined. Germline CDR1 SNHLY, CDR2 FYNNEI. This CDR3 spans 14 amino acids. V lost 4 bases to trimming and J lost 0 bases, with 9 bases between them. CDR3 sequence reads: CASSVDTSNYGYTF. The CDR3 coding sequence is TGTGCCAGCAGTGTAGACACCTCTAACTATGGCTACACCTTC.

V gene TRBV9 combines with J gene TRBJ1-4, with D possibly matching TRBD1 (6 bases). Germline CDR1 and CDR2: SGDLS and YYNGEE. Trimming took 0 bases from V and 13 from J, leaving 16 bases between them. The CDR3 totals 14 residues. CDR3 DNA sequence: TGTGCCAGCAGCGTAGACAGGGCGGACTCAAGACTGTTTTTT. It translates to CASSVDRADSRLFF.

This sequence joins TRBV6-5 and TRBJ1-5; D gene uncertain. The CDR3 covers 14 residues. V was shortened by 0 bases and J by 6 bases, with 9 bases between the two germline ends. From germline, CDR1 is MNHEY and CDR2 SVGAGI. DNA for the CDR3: TGTGCCAGCAGTTACTCGGGAGGAGGTCAGCCCCAGCATTTT. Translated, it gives CASSYSGGGQPQHF.

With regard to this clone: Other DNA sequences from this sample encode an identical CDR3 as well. CDR3 DNA sequence: TGTGCCAGCAGTTTCAGGGATTACGAGCAGTACTTC. It encodes CASSFRDYEQYF. The rearrangement uses TRBV12-3 or TRBV12-4 and TRBJ2-7, with a weak D call TRBD1 (5 bases). V dropped 3 bases and J dropped 4 bases, with 7 bases sitting between them. The length of the CDR3 is 12 residues.